Below are 21 T cell receptor beta chains sequenced from a single sample in a study of technical replicates of blood from several donors. Profiling relied on immunoSEQ multiplex PCR, and the TCRdb table lists in-frame clones only, not all of them. The profile covers around 69,000 clones, with roughly 86% appearing a single time and roughly 4.6% taken by the ten largest. The specimen sequenced was PBMCs. Receptors were obtained from a human donor in good health. Some clones in this sample may be carry-over from other donors' samples.

The J gene is TRBJ2-5, the V gene TRBV11-1; TRBD1 is a possible D gene (7 bases). Germline values: CDR1 SGHAT, CDR2 FQDESV (reference sequence). The length of the CDR3 is 15 residues. V shed 5 bases and J shed 3 bases, with 16 bases lying between them. CDR3 loop: CASSLRGRGEETQYF. The CDR3 nucleotides are TGTGCCAGCAGCCTAAGGGGGCGGGGAGAAGAGACCCAGTACTTC.

This clone was counted only a few times. The rearrangement uses TRBV29-1 and TRBJ1-1; tentative D call: TRBD1 (5 bases). Trimming left V 7 bases short and J 1 base short, with 13 bases between. Germline values: CDR1 SQVTM, CDR2 ANQGSEA. The CDR3 loop spans 13 amino acids. CDR3 sequence (DNA): TGCAGCGGTCAGCCTCAGGGGAACACTGAAGCTTTCTTT. Translated: CSGQPQGNTEAFF.

The rearrangement uses TRBV30 and TRBJ2-2; D is perhaps TRBD1 (5 bases). The CDR3 runs 16 residues. The V end lost 0 bases, the J end lost 2 bases, and 13 bases lay between the germline ends. Per the germline V gene, CDR1 is GTSNPN and CDR2 is SVGIG (reference sequence). The CDR3: CAWSVLVGANTGELFF. Written as DNA, the CDR3 is TGTGCCTGGAGTGTACTTGTTGGGGCTAACACCGGGGAGCTGTTTTTT.

This rearrangement joins TRBV5-4 to TRBJ2-2; no reliable D call. The CDR3 has 16 amino acids. Per germline, CDR1 SGHNT and CDR2 YYREEE (reference sequence). Deletions cut 2 bases from V and 5 bases from J, with 16 bases between. The CDR3 sequence is CASSLERRVETGELFF. CDR3 nucleotide sequence: TGTGCCAGCAGCTTAGAACGCCGGGTGGAGACCGGGGAGCTGTTTTTT.

The chain is built from TRBV5-1 and TRBJ1-1, with TRBD1 matching 7 bases. Germline V lookup: CDR1 SGHRS, CDR2 YFSETQ. The length of the CDR3 is 15 residues. The trim removed 2 bases at V and 0 bases at J, leaving 4 bases unmatched. CDR3 coding DNA: TGCGCCAGCAGCTTACACAGGGGTGTGAACACTGAAGCTTTCTTT. This codes for CASSLHRGVNTEAFF.

The sample holds one count of this clone. The genes are TRBV18 and TRBJ2-7, with 9 bases aligning to TRBD1. The CDR3 covers 14 residues. Germline CDR1 KGHSH, CDR2 LQKENI. With 2 bases clipped from V and 1 base from J, the junction kept 0 bases outside the gene matches. This CDR3 reads CASSPGTGSYEQYF. As DNA, the CDR3 is TGTGCCAGCTCACCAGGGACAGGGTCCTACGAGCAGTACTTC.

The chain links TRBV4-2 to TRBJ2-5; TRBD2 matches 8 bases. The CDR3 is 16 residues long. The V and J ends lost 1 base and 3 bases, in that order; junction bases with no gene match: 7. Germline V gives CDR1 LGHNA, CDR2 YNFKEQ. The CDR3: CASSQVGSGLEETQYF. The CDR3 nucleotides read TGTGCCAGCAGCCAAGTGGGCTCGGGACTAGAAGAGACCCAGTACTTC.

This clone has more than one count but fewer than ten. V gene TRBV15 combines with J gene TRBJ2-6; weak D call: TRBD1 (5 bases). This CDR3 spans 16 amino acids. Germline CDR1 LNHNV, CDR2 YYDKDF (reference sequence). Trimming pared 0 bases from V and 0 bases from J, leaving 6 bases between. The CDR3 DNA reads as TGTGCCACCAGCAGAGATGGGGCCTCTGGGGCCAACGTCCTGACTTTC. Amino acids: CATSRDGASGANVLTF.

CDR3 protein: CARSLLGNYGYTF. The CDR3 DNA follows: TGTGCCAGAAGCTTGCTAGGCAACTATGGCTACACCTTC. The chain carries TRBV5-3 and TRBJ1-2; unclear D gene. TRBV5-3 counts as an open reading frame of uncertain function. V lost 1 base to trimming and J lost 2 bases, with 6 bases between them. The CDR3 is made up of 13 amino acids.

This clone was picked up a small number of times. The CDR3 loop is CASSEEGATTGELFF. The CDR3 coding sequence is TGTGCCAGCAGTGAGGAGGGGGCGACCACCGGGGAGCTGTTTTTT. This chain connects TRBV6-4 to TRBJ2-2, with D maybe TRBD1 (7 bases). The CDR3 loop spans 15 amino acids. The germline V gene has CDR1 MRHNA and CDR2 SNTAGT. Deletions cut 3 bases from V and 4 bases from J, with 12 bases between.

V gene TRBV6-1 combines with J gene TRBJ2-5; 10 positions match TRBD2. There are 15 residues in the CDR3. CDR1 is MNHNS and CDR2 is SASEGT in the germline V gene. The ends lost 2 bases at V and 5 bases at J; junction bases unmatched: 5. As DNA, the CDR3 is TGTGCCAGCAGTGAACCTAGCGGGGGTCGGGAGACCCAGTACTTC. Translation: CASSEPSGGRETQYF.

V and J are TRBV30 and TRBJ1-3; tentatively, D is TRBD1 (6 bases). The germline V and J ends were trimmed by 5 bases and 4 bases, with 18 bases remaining between them. CDR3 length equals 15 residues. The V gene's germline CDR1 is GTSNPN and CDR2 SVGIG (reference sequence). The CDR3 nucleotides read TGTGCCTGGGAAGGACCGGGGGGCTTCGGAAACACCATATATTTT. Translating gives CAWEGPGGFGNTIYF.

J is TRBJ1-3 and V is TRBV4-3; the D is unclear. Germline CDR1 and CDR2: LGHNA and YSLEER. Trimming took 0 bases from V and 0 from J, leaving 12 bases between them. The CDR3 totals 17 residues. The CDR3 spells CASSQETAAVSGNTIYF. Here the CDR3 DNA reads TGCGCCAGCAGCCAAGAGACCGCCGCGGTCTCTGGAAACACCATATATTTT.

The V and J genes are TRBV7-9 and TRBJ2-7; TRBD1 might be the D (6 bases). The V gene's germline CDR1 is SEHNR and CDR2 FQNEAQ (reference sequence). The CDR3 contains 13 residues. Trimming removed 5 bases at V and 6 bases at J, with 14 bases between. CDR3 bases: TGTGCCAGCAGCCCCCAGGGGCGAGGCGAGCAGTACTTC. Translating it yields CASSPQGRGEQYF.

The gene calls are TRBV4-3 and TRBJ2-3, with D perhaps TRBD2 (6 bases). V dropped 4 bases and J dropped 1 base, with 9 bases sitting between them. Germline CDR1 reads LGHNA; CDR2 reads YSLEER. The length of the CDR3 is 14 residues. Written as DNA, the CDR3 is TGCGCCAGCAGCCCGGGACTGCGCACAGATACGCAGTATTTT. It encodes CASSPGLRTDTQYF.

The chain uses TRBV6-1 and TRBJ1-1, with D hard to call. This CDR3 contains 15 residues. CDR1 and CDR2 (germline): MNHNS, SASEGT. Between the trimmed V and J ends, which lost 2 bases and 4 bases, there was a span of 14 bases. CDR3 sequence (DNA): TGTGCCAGCAGTGAATTAGTCCTTGGAGGCACTGAAGCTTTCTTT. Encoded protein: CASSELVLGGTEAFF.

This clone occurred a few times. The gene calls are TRBV2 and TRBJ2-4, with 8 bases matching TRBD2. Germline lookup yields CDR1 SNHLY and CDR2 FYNNEI. V gave up 6 bases and J gave up 0 bases; unmatched junction bases: 10. The CDR3 consists of 17 residues. The chain's CDR3 is CASRASGLWLAKNIQYF. The DNA for the CDR3 is TGTGCCAGCAGGGCTAGCGGGTTGTGGCTAGCCAAAAACATTCAGTACTTC.

V is TRBV19 and J is TRBJ2-7, with 9 bases that match TRBD1. Germline V gene sequence: CDR1 LNHDA, CDR2 SQIVND (reference sequence). V gave up 4 bases and J gave up 4 bases; unmatched junction bases: 11. This CDR3 comprises 16 residues. CDR3 sequence reads: CASSTKRTGDSYEQYF. The CDR3 bases are TGTGCCAGTAGTACTAAGAGGACAGGGGATTCGTACGAGCAGTACTTC.

This clone qualifies as medium-sized. The chain is built from TRBV30 and TRBJ1-6; the D gene is possibly TRBD1 (6 bases). V was shortened by 2 bases and J by 7 bases, with 15 bases between the two germline ends. Germline assignment: CDR1 GTSNPN and CDR2 SVGIG (reference sequence). This CDR3 has 15 amino acids. In nucleotides, the CDR3 is TGTGCCTGGAGTCCCCCAGGGGCGGAGAATTCACCCCTCCACTTT. Its translation is CAWSPPGAENSPLHF.

The chain links TRBV29-1 to TRBJ2-5, with D unclear. This CDR3 spans 12 amino acids. The ends were cut back, 6 bases at V and 0 bases at J, with 8 bases in the middle. Looked up from germline, CDR1 is SQVTM and CDR2 is ANQGSEA. The CDR3: CSVRRNQETQYF. DNA of the CDR3: TGCAGCGTCCGCAGAAACCAAGAGACCCAGTACTTC.

V and J are TRBV5-6 and TRBJ2-3; tentative D call: TRBD1 (6 bases). This CDR3 is 15 amino acids long. V gave up 3 bases and J gave up 2 bases, with 13 bases separating them. Germline CDR1 SGHDT, CDR2 YYEEEE. In DNA, the CDR3 is TGTGCCAGCAGCTATGACAGGATGACCACAGATACGCAGTATTTT. Its translation is CASSYDRMTTDTQYF.